Below, 24 T cell receptor beta chains from the same sample are listed, as sequenced in a study of OX40 agonist ivuxolimab in advanced cancers. Generated by immunoSEQ multiplex PCR, the TCRdb table keeps only in-frame clones and is missing some. The sample carries some 24,000 clones, roughly 78% recorded once. The sequenced sample was CD4+ or CD8+ T cells sorted from blood, obtained in a trial of the OX40 agonist ivuxolimab. These receptors were taken from an adult with an advanced solid tumor such as melanoma, head and neck, liver or kidney cancer.

The CDR3: CAISERATVEAFF. CDR3 bases: TGTGCCATCAGTGAACGGGCGACGGTCGAAGCTTTCTTT. V gene TRBV10-3 combines with J gene TRBJ1-1; D is ambiguous. V gave up 3 bases and J gave up 8 bases, with 13 bases separating them. Germline V CDR1 and CDR2: ENHRY, SYGVKD. There are 13 residues in the CDR3.

The rearrangement uses TRBV18 and TRBJ2-2; D may be TRBD2 (6 bases). Germline V lookup: CDR1 KGHSH, CDR2 LQKENI. V was pared by 3 bases and J by 4 bases, with 9 bases between. This CDR3 spans 14 amino acids. DNA of the CDR3: TGTGCCAGCTCACCGGGACTTGTCACCGGGGAGCTGTTTTTT. This encodes CASSPGLVTGELFF. Filled out from reference TRBV18 and TRBJ2-2, the complete variable domain reads NAGVMQNPRHLVRRRGQEARLRCSPMKGHSHVYWYRQLPEEGLKFMVYLQKENIIDESGMPKERFSAEFPKEGPSILRIQQVVRGDSAAYFCASSPGLVTGELFFGEGSRLTVL.

There are a few counts of this clone. V and J are TRBV6-1 and TRBJ2-1; 7 nucleotides line up with TRBD1. Germline V CDR1 and CDR2: MNHNS, SASEGT. The CDR3 spans 13 residues. The V segment lost 6 bases and the J segment 4 bases; nucleotides outside the gene matches: 3. The CDR3: CASSRDRYNEQFF. The CDR3 DNA sequence: TGTGCCAGCAGCCGGGACAGATACAATGAGCAGTTCTTC.

V gene TRBV7-9 combines with J gene TRBJ1-2; tentatively, D is TRBD1 (5 bases). CDR1 SEHNR and CDR2 FQNEAQ come from the germline V gene (reference sequence). This CDR3 comprises 14 residues. V gave up 4 bases and J gave up 3 bases, with 12 bases separating them. The CDR3 DNA reads TGTGCCAGCAGCTATTGGGGGTTGGACTATGGCTACACCTTC. Protein: CASSYWGLDYGYTF. Drawing the rest from reference TRBV7-9 and TRBJ1-2, the complete variable domain is DTGVSQNPRHKITKRGQNVTFRCDPISEHNRLYWYRQTLGQGPEFLTYFQNEAQLEKSRLLSDRFSAERPKGSFSTLEIQRTEQGDSAMYLCASSYWGLDYGYTFGSGTRLTVV.

The rearrangement uses TRBV4-3 and TRBJ2-2; 7 nucleotides match TRBD1. This CDR3 spans 15 amino acids. Germline assignment: CDR1 LGHNA and CDR2 YSLEER. Germline trimming cut 0 bases from V and 3 bases from J; bases unmatched to any gene: 1. The CDR3 is CASSQETGYTGELFF. The CDR3 DNA follows: TGCGCCAGCAGCCAAGAGACAGGGTACACCGGGGAGCTGTTTTTT.

The rearrangement links TRBV28 to TRBJ1-2; 9 bases are a match to TRBD1. Germline V gene lookup returns CDR1 MDHEN and CDR2 SYDVKM. The CDR3 loop spans 14 amino acids. Unmatched junction bases numbered 7, after V lost 7 bases and J lost 4 bases. The CDR3 DNA follows: TGTGCCAGCACAATCCCGGGACAGGGCTATGGCTACACCTTC. This encodes CASTIPGQGYGYTF.

V gene TRBV27 combines with J gene TRBJ2-4, with unresolved D. V was cut by 5 bases and J by 7 bases, with 12 bases left in between. The germline V gene has CDR1 MNHEY and CDR2 SMNVEV (reference sequence). The length of the CDR3 is 13 residues. The CDR3 region has the DNA TGTGCCAGCAGTCCACCGGGCGCGAACATTCAGTACTTC. The encoded protein is CASSPPGANIQYF.

The V call is TRBV5-1, the J call TRBJ1-2; 9 bases match TRBD1. Trimming took 2 bases from V and 4 from J; bases not matched to a gene: 6. The CDR3 extends over 15 amino acids. CDR1 and CDR2 (germline): SGHRS, YFSETQ. The CDR3 loop reads CASSLGTGFPYGYTF. In DNA, the CDR3 is TGCGCCAGCAGCTTAGGGACAGGGTTTCCCTATGGCTACACCTTC.

This clone was found once. The V call is TRBV7-2, the J call TRBJ2-1; TRBD2 matches 10 bases. The germline CDR1 and CDR2 sequences are SGHTA and FQGNSA. Trimming took 1 base from V and 3 from J; bases not matched to a gene: 3. The CDR3 is made up of 16 amino acids. The DNA of the CDR3 is TGTGCCAGCAGCTTAGTCCCTAGCGGGGGCTACAATGAGCAGTTCTTC. This sequence encodes CASSLVPSGGYNEQFF.

This clone was detected only a few times. V usage is TRBV2 and J usage is TRBJ1-2; no firm D call. Trimming stripped 2 bases from V and 8 bases from J, with 12 bases between. Germline V lookup: CDR1 SNHLY, CDR2 FYNNEI. This CDR3 comprises 13 residues. This CDR3 is CASSEIVEGGYTF. The CDR3 DNA reads as TGTGCCAGCAGTGAAATAGTCGAGGGAGGCTACACCTTC.

The genes are TRBV27 and TRBJ1-6, with TRBD1 as a possible D gene (5 bases). Trimming removed 3 bases from V and 3 bases from J, with 18 bases in between. CDR1 is MNHEY, CDR2 SMNVEV, per germline (reference sequence). This CDR3 is built from 18 residues. This CDR3 is CASSLKGGGGYYNSPLHF. The CDR3 DNA follows: TGTGCCAGCAGTTTGAAGGGTGGCGGGGGTTACTATAATTCACCCCTCCACTTT.

The chain employs TRBV5-4 and TRBJ1-2, with TRBD1 matching 10 bases. Trimming cost V 3 bases and J 8 bases; bases outside gene matches: 7. The CDR3 sequence is 14 residues long. CDR1 and CDR2 (germline): SGHNT, YYREEE (reference sequence). CDR3 residues: CASSSGQGPGGYTF. DNA of the CDR3: TGTGCCAGCAGCTCGGGACAGGGGCCGGGGGGCTACACCTTC. The entire variable domain, with the rest obtained from reference TRBV5-4 and TRBJ1-2, is as follows: ETGVTQSPTHLIKTRGQQVTLRCSSQSGHNTVSWYQQALGQGPQFIFQYYREEENGRGNFPPRFSGLQFPNYSSELNVNALELDDSALYLCASSSGQGPGGYTFGSGTRLTVV.

J is TRBJ2-5 and V is TRBV27, with 10 positions matching TRBD2. CDR3 length: 15 amino acids. CDR1 MNHEY and CDR2 SMNVEV come from the germline V gene (reference sequence). The V gene end was trimmed by 3 bases and the J gene end by 5 bases; junction bases not matched to a gene: 6. The DNA of the CDR3 is TGTGCCAGCAGTTTGGAGCGGGGGGGCCTGGAGACCCAGTACTTC. Its protein is CASSLERGGLETQYF.

About this clone itself: Other DNA sequences in the same sample also yield this CDR3. The gene calls are TRBV7-2 and TRBJ2-3; no definite D call. Germline CDR1 and CDR2: SGHTA and FQGNSA. Trimming stripped 1 base from V and 0 bases from J, with 5 bases between. This CDR3 has 14 residues. The CDR3 DNA reads TGTGCCAGCAGCTTAGGGGCTAGCACAGATACGCAGTATTTT. The encoded protein is CASSLGASTDTQYF.

The chain is built from TRBV30 and TRBJ1-1, with D possibly matching TRBD1 (5 bases). The CDR3 is made up of 13 amino acids. Deletions cut 3 bases from V and 2 bases from J, with 10 bases between. Germline CDR1 reads GTSNPN; CDR2 reads SVGIG (reference sequence). The CDR3 sequence is CAWSRGTNTEAFF. The DNA for the CDR3 is TGTGCCTGGAGCCGTGGGACTAACACTGAAGCTTTCTTT.

The chain is built from TRBV7-2 and TRBJ2-3, with D uncertain. Germline assignment: CDR1 SGHTA and CDR2 FQGNSA. CDR3 size: 14 residues. V was trimmed by 0 bases and J by 5 bases, leaving 9 bases between them. The DNA for the CDR3 is TGTGCCAGCAGCTTAGCGGGTTGGGGAGATACGCAGTATTTT. Translated, it gives CASSLAGWGDTQYF.

This clone occurred a few times. This chain uses TRBV28 with TRBJ1-3; 7 bases match TRBD1. The CDR3 is 15 amino acids. CDR1 and CDR2 (germline): MDHEN, SYDVKM. J lost 3 bases, V lost 1 base, and 3 bases had no gene match. DNA for the CDR3: TGTGCCAGCAGTTTATCAGGGACAGTTGGAAACACCATATATTTT. Translated, it gives CASSLSGTVGNTIYF.

The genes are TRBV7-2 and TRBJ2-1; D is perhaps TRBD2 (5 bases). Germline V lookup: CDR1 SGHTA, CDR2 FQGNSA. V dropped 2 bases and J dropped 1 base, with 9 bases sitting between them. CDR3 length: 15 amino acids. DNA for the CDR3: TGTGCCAGCAGCTTAATGGAGGCATCCTACAATGAGCAGTTCTTC. Amino acids: CASSLMEASYNEQFF. The full variable domain, completed using reference TRBV7-2 and TRBJ2-1, is GAGVSQSPSNKVTEKGKDVELRCDPISGHTALYWYRQSLGQGLEFLIYFQGNSAPDKSGLPSDRFSAERTGGSVSTLTIQRTQQEDSAVYLCASSLMEASYNEQFFGPGTRLTVL.

This chain connects TRBV7-4 to TRBJ1-2; D possibly corresponds to TRBD1 (6 bases). Trimming stripped 6 bases from V and 2 bases from J, with 22 bases between. The CDR3 is 17 amino acids. Germline CDR1 and CDR2: SGHVT and SQSDAQ. The CDR3 region has the DNA TGTGCCAGCAGTCAGTTTTGTAGTAGGGGGAGGAACTATGGCTACACCTTC. This sequence encodes CASSQFCSRGRNYGYTF.

The genes are TRBV5-1 and TRBJ2-5; no clear D gene. Germline V lookup: CDR1 SGHRS, CDR2 YFSETQ. The CDR3 totals 15 residues. Trimming removed 0 bases from V and 2 bases from J, with 11 bases in between. CDR3 sequence (DNA): TGCGCCAGCAGCTTGGATCCCAATTCACAAGAGACCCAGTACTTC. Translated: CASSLDPNSQETQYF.

The J gene is TRBJ1-1, the V gene TRBV7-3; D is possibly TRBD1 (5 bases). This CDR3 contains 14 residues. Looked up from germline, CDR1 is SGHTA and CDR2 is FQGTGA. V lost 3 bases and J lost 1, with 9 bases in between. The CDR3 spells CASSLGRSNTEAFF. The CDR3 DNA sequence: TGTGCCAGCAGCTTGGGACGATCGAACACTGAAGCTTTCTTT.

DNA of the CDR3: TGTGCCAGCAGATCACAGGCTGGTGGCTACACCTTC. This sequence encodes CASRSQAGGYTF. V and J are TRBV2 and TRBJ1-2; perhaps TRBD1 as D (5 bases). The V gene's germline CDR1 is SNHLY and CDR2 FYNNEI. CDR3 length equals 12 residues. V lost 6 bases to trimming and J lost 7 bases, with 12 bases between them.

The chain uses TRBV10-3 and TRBJ2-7; TRBD2 aligns across 10 bases. CDR1 ENHRY and CDR2 SYGVKD come from the germline V gene. This CDR3 region has 15 residues. Germline trimming cut 5 bases from V and 6 bases from J; bases unmatched to any gene: 10. The DNA of the CDR3 is TGTGCCATCAGTCAGACCTCTAGCGGGGGCGGCGAGCAGTACTTC. Its translation is CAISQTSSGGGEQYF.

V is TRBV11-2 and J is TRBJ2-1; 10 nucleotides match TRBD2. Germline V gives CDR1 SGHAT, CDR2 FQNNGV. CDR3 length: 17 amino acids. The junction had 11 bases not matched to a gene; V was cut back by 2 bases and J by 7 bases. CDR3 sequence reads: CASSLRAWLAGVNEQFF. CDR3 DNA: TGTGCCAGCAGCTTAAGGGCCTGGCTAGCGGGGGTTAATGAGCAGTTCTTC.